The clone carrying this T cell receptor beta chain was observed at least ten times. The data originate from a study of neurological immune-mediated disorders. 5'RACE with 10-nucleotide random UMIs generated the cDNA. The output of every sequencing run, over 170 million TCR-beta sequences, came from 15-18 subjects. In TCRdb, the 5' RACE reads were re-called with MiXCR into one record per CDR3 protein. This sample has roughly 53,000 distinct CDR3 sequences, with roughly 8.3% found just once. Germline V CDR1 and CDR2: LGHNA, YSLEER. This CDR3 has 15 residues. V trimming: 0 bases; J trimming: 10 bases; junction bases outside the gene matches: 8. Time point: longitudinal time-point 3. PBMCs stored at -80 C, numbering 2 million, were the origin of the unsorted libraries.

This rearrangement joins TRBV4-3 to TRBJ2-1, with TRBD1 matching over 8 bases. The sequenced sample was PBMCs. The sequence came from a woman aged 40 to 49 in good health. CDR3 nucleotides: TGCGCCAGCAGCCAAGATCAGGACAGGGTTCGCGAGCAGTTCTTC. Its protein is CASSQDQDRVREQFF.